Shown below are 22 T cell receptor beta chains from a single sample sequenced in a study of T cell responses to AZD1222 COVID-19 vaccine. The protocol was immunoSEQ multiplex PCR, while the TCRdb copy is restricted to in-frame clones and leaves out a portion. The table includes about 120,000 clones, 88% detected once. The source was peripheral blood, collected on day 0 of MenACWY control vaccination. These receptors came from an adult in good health.

The gene calls are TRBV4-2 and TRBJ2-7, with D unresolved. Trimming took 1 base from V and 0 from J, leaving 10 bases between them. The CDR3 has 15 amino acids. Germline-derived CDR1 and CDR2 are LGHNA and YNFKEQ. CDR3 in amino acids: CASSQVPQDSYEQYF. The CDR3 coding sequence is TGTGCCAGCAGCCAAGTGCCCCAGGACTCCTACGAGCAGTACTTC.

J is TRBJ2-1 and V is TRBV24-1; maybe TRBD2 (6 bases). Trimming took 2 bases from V and 7 from J, leaving 14 bases between them. Germline CDR1 is KGHDR and CDR2 is SFDVKD. The CDR3 consists of 15 residues. The CDR3 spells CATSDSGTGGNEQFF. The CDR3 DNA is TGTGCCACCAGTGATTCCGGGACTGGGGGGAATGAGCAGTTCTTC.

This clone was recorded a few times. This chain uses TRBV2 with TRBJ1-5; a weak D match, TRBD1 (6 bases). Trimming removed 1 base at V and 5 bases at J, with 9 bases between. The CDR3 spans 14 residues. Germline V CDR1 and CDR2: SNHLY, FYNNEI. The CDR3 region is CASSEGTADQPQHF. The CDR3 nucleotides read TGTGCCAGCAGTGAAGGGACAGCTGATCAGCCCCAGCATTTT.

J is TRBJ1-2 and V is TRBV2, with D unclear. V lost 7 bases and J lost 2, with 14 bases in between. From germline, CDR1 is SNHLY and CDR2 FYNNEI. CDR3 length: 14 amino acids. CDR3 sequence: CASNRLEVNYGYTF. CDR3 sequence (DNA): TGTGCCAGCAATAGGCTAGAAGTCAACTATGGCTACACCTTC.

The rearrangement links TRBV10-3 to TRBJ2-7; D could derive from TRBD1 or TRBD2 (5 bases each). The CDR3 contains 15 residues. Germline V gene lookup returns CDR1 ENHRY and CDR2 SYGVKD. Between the trimmed V and J ends, which lost 0 bases and 2 bases, there was a span of 11 bases. CDR3 coding DNA: TGTGCCATCAGTGAGTCGGGACGTGGGGCCTACGAGCAGTACTTC. Its translation: CAISESGRGAYEQYF.

V is TRBV19 and J is TRBJ2-3; 7 bases are a match to TRBD2. Germline CDR1 LNHDA, CDR2 SQIVND (reference sequence). Trimming took 4 bases from V and 6 from J; bases not matched to a gene: 10. The CDR3 totals 15 residues. The CDR3 DNA follows: TGTGCCAGTAGTAGCCCTGCGGGAGCAGGGGATACGCAGTATTTT. It yields the protein CASSSPAGAGDTQYF.

The rearrangement links TRBV24-1 to TRBJ2-2; TRBD2 matches at 8 bases. V lost 9 bases, J lost 4 bases, and 6 bases stayed unmatched. Per germline, CDR1 KGHDR and CDR2 SFDVKD. There are 14 residues in the CDR3. CDR3 coding DNA: TGTGCCACCGCGCGGACTAGCTTCACCGGGGAGCTGTTTTTT. Translating gives CATARTSFTGELFF.

This clone came up once. The chain joins TRBV7-9 to TRBJ1-4, with a possible D match to TRBD1 (6 bases). The V end was cut by 5 bases, the J end by 4 bases, with 11 bases between. The germline V gene encodes CDR1 SEHNR and CDR2 FQNEAQ (reference sequence). This CDR3 comprises 14 residues. In DNA, the CDR3 is TGTGCCAGCAGCGACCGGGACATTAATGAAAAACTGTTTTTT. Translated: CASSDRDINEKLFF. The entire variable domain, with the rest obtained from reference TRBV7-9 and TRBJ1-4, is as follows: DTGVSQNPRHKITKRGQNVTFRCDPISEHNRLYWYRQTLGQGPEFLTYFQNEAQLEKSRLLSDRFSAERPKGSFSTLEIQRTEQGDSAMYLCASSDRDINEKLFFGSGTQLSVL.

This clone was counted a single time. The rearrangement links TRBV19 to TRBJ2-3; 12 bases are a match to TRBD2. The CDR3 runs 14 residues. Germline V gene sequence: CDR1 LNHDA, CDR2 SQIVND (reference sequence). The junction had 5 bases not matched to a gene; V was cut back by 11 bases and J by 2 bases. The CDR3 nucleotides are TGTGCCGCAAGGACTAGCGGGGACACAGATACGCAGTATTTT. This encodes CAARTSGDTDTQYF.

This chain links TRBV9 with TRBJ1-2; 7 nucleotides agree with TRBD1. Germline CDR1 is SGDLS and CDR2 is YYNGEE. The CDR3 contains 15 residues. Trimming at V came to 2 bases and at J to 4 bases, leaving 8 bases not matched to a gene. CDR3 amino acids: CASSVEGQPAYGYTF. In DNA form, the CDR3 reads TGTGCCAGCAGCGTGGAGGGACAGCCAGCCTATGGCTACACCTTC.

The rearrangement joins TRBV27 to TRBJ2-7; the D gene could be TRBD1 or TRBD2 (5 bases each). This CDR3 region has 12 residues. V was cut by 7 bases and J by 12 bases, with 19 bases left in between. CDR1 is MNHEY, CDR2 SMNVEV, per germline (reference sequence). CDR3 loop: CASTTGTARSYF. The CDR3, as DNA: TGTGCCAGCACCACGGGGACCGCACGGTCGTACTTC.

About this clone: The junction shows a germline mismatch at one end, possibly a read error. CDR3 coding DNA: TGTGCCACCTCAAGGGCGGGGACGGCCCGCAGGAACTTC. Translation: CATSRAGTARRNF. V and J are TRBV19 and TRBJ2-5; D may be TRBD2 (6 bases). CDR1 and CDR2 (germline): LNHDA, SQIVND (reference sequence). The CDR3 runs to 13 residues.

V and J are TRBV9 and TRBJ1-3; 8 nucleotides agree with TRBD1. The V segment lost 2 bases and the J segment 3 bases; nucleotides outside the gene matches: 10. The germline CDR1 and CDR2 sequences are SGDLS and YYNGEE. CDR3 length: 17 amino acids. The CDR3 DNA reads as TGTGCCAGCAGCGTCGAACCTACAGGGGGTGGTGGAAACACCATATATTTT. Residues: CASSVEPTGGGGNTIYF. Full variable domain (remainder filled in from reference TRBV9 and TRBJ1-3): DSGVTQTPKHLITATGQRVTLRCSPRSGDLSVYWYQQSLDQGLQFLIQYYNGEERAKGNILERFSAQQFPDLHSELNLSSLELGDSALYFCASSVEPTGGGGNTIYFGEGSWLTVV.

This clone came up once. The CDR3 nucleotides read TGTGCCAGCAGCACCCTTGTGGGGCGCCGGGACACCTCCTACAATGAGCAGTTCTTC. This sequence encodes CASSTLVGRRDTSYNEQFF. The V and J genes are TRBV11-2 and TRBJ2-1; maybe TRBD1 (6 bases). Germline V CDR1 and CDR2: SGHAT, FQNNGV. Deletions cut 5 bases from V and 0 bases from J, with 23 bases between. The CDR3 consists of 19 residues.

This sequence joins TRBV2 and TRBJ2-1; the D call may be TRBD1 or TRBD2 (6 bases each). The V gene lost 7 bases and the J gene lost 8 bases, with 15 bases spanning the gap. Looked up from germline, CDR1 is SNHLY and CDR2 is FYNNEI. This CDR3 has 13 amino acids. Here the CDR3 reads CASTPGEVHEQFF. CDR3 nucleotides: TGTGCCAGCACCCCAGGGGAGGTGCATGAGCAGTTCTTC.

The chain uses TRBV5-4 and TRBJ2-3; D is uncertain. The ends were cut back, 7 bases at V and 3 bases at J, with 15 bases in the middle. The CDR3 loop spans 14 amino acids. CDR1 is SGHNT, CDR2 YYREEE, per germline (reference sequence). CDR3: CASQEAGVTDTQYF. In DNA form, the CDR3 reads TGTGCCAGCCAAGAAGCAGGAGTGACAGATACGCAGTATTTT.

The V call is TRBV2, the J call TRBJ2-5, with D possibly being TRBD2 (6 bases). Per germline, CDR1 SNHLY and CDR2 FYNNEI. CDR3 size: 17 residues. V was trimmed by 4 bases and J by 3 bases, leaving 21 bases between them. Here the CDR3 reads CASSVRGVNSGKETQYF. The CDR3 bases are TGTGCCAGCAGTGTACGTGGAGTAAATAGCGGAAAAGAGACCCAGTACTTC.

This clone came up once. The chain joins TRBV28 to TRBJ2-6; D remains ambiguous. Looked up from germline, CDR1 is MDHEN and CDR2 is SYDVKM. The ends were cut back, 3 bases at V and 2 bases at J, with 5 bases in the middle. This CDR3 comprises 14 residues. The chain's CDR3 is CASSFLAGANVLTF. CDR3 sequence (DNA): TGTGCCAGCAGTTTCTTGGCTGGGGCCAACGTCCTGACTTTC.

J is TRBJ2-1 and V is TRBV11-3, with a tentative D call TRBD2 (6 bases). The germline V gene has CDR1 SGHNT and CDR2 YENEEA. V shed 0 bases and J shed 6 bases, with 15 bases lying between them. The length of the CDR3 is 16 residues. Here the CDR3 reads CASSLEWRGPSNEQFF. Here the CDR3 DNA reads TGTGCCAGCAGCTTAGAGTGGCGGGGCCCCTCCAATGAGCAGTTCTTC.

This sequence joins TRBV11-2 and TRBJ2-4; D may be TRBD2 (6 bases). This CDR3 spans 17 amino acids. CDR1 SGHAT and CDR2 FQNNGV come from the germline V gene. V dropped 5 bases and J dropped 0 bases, with 17 bases sitting between them. CDR3 region: CASSAASGVLAKNIQYF. CDR3 DNA sequence: TGTGCCAGCAGCGCCGCGTCGGGAGTCCTAGCCAAAAACATTCAGTACTTC.

J is TRBJ1-2 and V is TRBV5-5; D is unresolved. Germline V gene sequence: CDR1 SGHKS, CDR2 YYEKEE (reference sequence). The V end was cut by 2 bases, the J end by 1 base, with 6 bases between. The CDR3 contains 13 residues. The CDR3 nucleotides read TGTGCCAGCAGCTTTACCGTTAACTATGGCTACACCTTC. It is translated as CASSFTVNYGYTF.

The chain employs TRBV28 and TRBJ2-1; 15 bases align to TRBD2. Trimming at V came to 2 bases and at J to 1 base, leaving 9 bases not matched to a gene. The germline CDR1 and CDR2 sequences are MDHEN and SYDVKM. CDR3 length: 20 residues. The CDR3 is CASSLPPGLAGGGSYNEQFF. CDR3 nucleotides: TGTGCCAGCAGTTTACCCCCGGGACTAGCGGGAGGAGGGTCCTACAATGAGCAGTTCTTC.